The T cell receptor (beta chain) described here comes from a study of blood T cell repertoires in COVID-19. The germline V and J ends were trimmed by 6 bases and 7 bases, with 10 bases remaining between them. Germline V gene data show CDR1 as LNHDA and CDR2 as SQIVND (reference sequence). The CDR3 has 12 residues. The data were produced by immunoSEQ multiplex PCR, yet TCRdb's version contains in-frame clones alone and is incomplete. The sample has around 120,000 clones, 80% to 90% seen once. The chain combines TRBV19 with TRBJ2-4; D may be TRBD2 (5 bases). This TCR derives from a woman of 80 years or more with acute or convalescent COVID-19. The sample comprised peripheral blood. The CDR3 loop reads CASSPSLNIQYF. The CDR3 region has the DNA TGTGCCAGTAGCCCTAGCCTCAACATTCAGTACTTC. Together with reference TRBV19 and TRBJ2-4, the CDR3 gives the full variable domain: DGGITQSPKYLFRKEGQNVTLSCEQNLNHDAMYWYRQDPGQGLRLIYYSQIVNDFQKGDIAEGYSVSREKKESFPLTVTSAQKNPTAFYLCASSPSLNIQYFGAGTRLSVL.